What follows are 19 T cell receptor beta chains derived from one specimen sequenced in a study of spatial heterogeneity in lung cancer. The time point: sample taken at primary tumor resection. Sequencing was performed on whole RNA extracted from tumor and nontumor lung tissue, or from frozen PBMC, and the material was left unsorted. TCRdb independently ran MiXCR on the 5' RACE reads; one entry per CDR3 protein. The sample carries tens of thousands of distinct CDR3 sequences, about 12% recorded once. Here the sequenced sample was PBMCs, taken at surgery. The receptors stem from a male donor with early-stage non-small cell lung cancer.

The chain joins TRBV5-1 to TRBJ2-5, with TRBD2 as a possible D gene (5 bases). The germline gives CDR1 SGHRS, CDR2 YFSETQ. The CDR3 covers 15 residues. Trimming took 7 bases from V and 3 from J, leaving 19 bases between them. The chain's CDR3 is CASQTGRWGEETQYF. The CDR3 coding sequence is TGCGCCAGCCAAACCGGACGGTGGGGAGAAGAGACCCAGTACTTC.

The genes are TRBV5-1 and TRBJ2-5; D not certain. The CDR3 runs 15 residues. Trimming took 1 base from V and 2 from J, leaving 12 bases between them. Germline V gives CDR1 SGHRS, CDR2 YFSETQ. The CDR3 protein is CASSLLGSPQETQYF. CDR3 DNA sequence: TGCGCCAGCAGCTTGCTTGGCAGCCCACAAGAGACCCAGTACTTC.

The sample holds one count of this clonotype. The CDR3 sequence is CASRGQGVTEAFF. DNA for the CDR3: TGTGCCAGCAGGGGACAGGGAGTCACTGAAGCTTTCTTT. The chain combines TRBV25-1 with TRBJ1-1, with TRBD1 matching over 9 bases. Germline assignment: CDR1 MGHDK and CDR2 SYGVNS. CDR3 length equals 13 residues. J gave up 4 bases and V 6 bases, and 3 bases lay outside the gene matches.

The chain uses TRBV20-1 and TRBJ1-1; D unresolved. Germline CDR1 reads DFQATT; CDR2 reads SNEGSKA (reference sequence). Trimming stripped 5 bases from V and 4 bases from J, with 8 bases between. The CDR3 length is 11 residues. The chain's CDR3 is CSAPGFTEAFF. The DNA for the CDR3 is TGCAGTGCTCCTGGTTTCACTGAAGCTTTCTTT.

The genes are TRBV20-1 and TRBJ1-6, with D possibly TRBD1 on 6 matching bases. The germline V gene has CDR1 DFQATT and CDR2 SNEGSKA (reference sequence). The length of the CDR3 is 14 residues. Trimming pared 2 bases from V and 5 bases from J, leaving 10 bases between. The CDR3 DNA sequence: TGCAGTGCTAGACAGGGGCGAGATAATTCACCCCTCCACTTT. This encodes CSARQGRDNSPLHF.

This clonotype was observed a few times. The chain combines TRBV19 with TRBJ2-3; D is ambiguous. The CDR3 covers 12 residues. The V end lost 5 bases, the J end lost 5 bases, and 8 bases lay between the germline ends. Germline V gene lookup returns CDR1 LNHDA and CDR2 SQIVND (reference sequence). In DNA form, the CDR3 reads TGTGCCAGTAGTGCGACGGTAGATACGCAGTATTTT. Translation gives CASSATVDTQYF.

This clonotype was found a few times. J is TRBJ2-7 and V is TRBV7-9; D is perhaps TRBD2 (6 bases). Germline V gene data show CDR1 as SEHNR and CDR2 as FQNEAQ (reference sequence). The CDR3 extends over 14 amino acids. V was pared by 5 bases and J by 2 bases, with 13 bases between. CDR3 sequence (DNA): TGTGCCAGCAGCCCGGGGGACTGGGCCTACGAGCAGTACTTC. Translating it yields CASSPGDWAYEQYF.

This clonotype was seen at least ten times. At one end, the junction sequence differs from germline, possibly due to a read error. The chain is built from TRBV5-1 and TRBJ1-1; D remains unclear. CDR3 size: 14 residues. Germline V gene sequence: CDR1 SGHRS, CDR2 YFSETQ. CDR3 residues: CASTLSWGVTEAFF. The CDR3 DNA sequence: TGCGCCAGCACCTTGTCCTGGGGTGTCACTGAAGCTTTCTTT.

This clonotype showed up just a few times. The chain couples TRBV24-1 to TRBJ2-3, with D possibly TRBD2 on 6 matching bases. Trimming pared 1 base from V and 1 base from J, leaving 8 bases between. The germline V gene has CDR1 KGHDR and CDR2 SFDVKD. The CDR3 sequence is 15 residues long. CDR3 nucleotide sequence: TGTGCCACCAGTGATTTCGGGGGAGGCACAGATACGCAGTATTTT. It is translated as CATSDFGGGTDTQYF.

This clonotype was seen a handful of times. V usage is TRBV19 and J usage is TRBJ1-5; a possible D gene is TRBD1 (5 bases). Trimming cost V 5 bases and J 2 bases, with 16 bases left between them. Germline CDR1 reads LNHDA; CDR2 reads SQIVND (reference sequence). This CDR3 spans 16 amino acids. This chain's CDR3 is CASSSRGVIGNQPQHF. CDR3 in DNA: TGTGCCAGTAGTTCAAGAGGGGTGATCGGCAATCAGCCCCAGCATTTT. The full variable domain, completed using reference TRBV19 and TRBJ1-5, is DGGITQSPKYLFRKEGQNVTLSCEQNLNHDAMYWYRQDPGQGLRLIYYSQIVNDFQKGDIAEGYSVSREKKESFPLTVTSAQKNPTAFYLCASSSRGVIGNQPQHFGDGTRLSIL.

The gene calls are TRBV10-2 and TRBJ1-5; a possible D gene is TRBD1 (6 bases). Germline CDR1 is WSHSY and CDR2 is SAAADI. Trimming pared 9 bases from V and 5 bases from J, leaving 14 bases between. The CDR3 runs to 13 residues. Here the CDR3 reads CASGGRGDQPQHF. As DNA, the CDR3 is TGCGCCAGTGGGGGGCGCGGGGATCAGCCCCAGCATTTT.

V usage is TRBV18 and J usage is TRBJ2-7; D is perhaps TRBD1 (6 bases). CDR1 KGHSH and CDR2 LQKENI come from the germline V gene. The V end lost 3 bases, the J end lost 12 bases, and 18 bases lay between the germline ends. The CDR3 runs 13 residues. The CDR3 DNA reads as TGTGCCAGCTCACCCCAGGGGCCTTCCCCGGTGTACTTC. Translated: CASSPQGPSPVYF.

This clonotype was counted at least ten times. The J gene is TRBJ1-1, the V gene TRBV27; 7 bases align to TRBD1. In germline, CDR1 is MNHEY, CDR2 SMNVEV (reference sequence). The CDR3 has 15 amino acids. V gave up 4 bases and J gave up 5 bases; unmatched junction bases: 10. The CDR3: CASSSSQGVRTEAFF. The CDR3 coding sequence is TGTGCCAGCAGTTCAAGCCAGGGGGTGCGGACTGAAGCTTTCTTT.

The rearrangement uses TRBV30 and TRBJ2-7; the D is unclear. Looked up from germline, CDR1 is GTSNPN and CDR2 is SVGIG (reference sequence). V was clipped by 2 bases and J by 2 bases, with 10 bases between them. The CDR3 spans 13 residues. Here the CDR3 DNA reads TGTGCCTGGAGTTATTCGTCGACCTACGAGCAGTACTTC. As protein: CAWSYSSTYEQYF.

This clonotype was seen a handful of times. This chain connects TRBV7-2 to TRBJ2-2; D assignment may be TRBD1 or TRBD2 (5 bases each). The V gene's germline CDR1 is SGHTA and CDR2 FQGNSA. V was pared by 5 bases and J by 5 bases, with 15 bases between. CDR3 length: 15 amino acids. CDR3 bases: TGTGCCAGCAGCCCCATTGGGGGAGAGACCGGGGAGCTGTTTTTT. Translation: CASSPIGGETGELFF.

The V gene is TRBV7-2, the J gene TRBJ2-1; D gene unclear. This CDR3 spans 16 amino acids. Trimming took off 1 base at V and 0 bases at J, with 10 bases between the two ends. Germline V lookup: CDR1 SGHTA, CDR2 FQGNSA. The CDR3 reads CASSLGSPYSYNEQFF. The CDR3 nucleotides read TGTGCCAGCAGCTTAGGCAGTCCTTACTCCTACAATGAGCAGTTCTTC.

This clonotype was counted between two and nine times. The chain combines TRBV20-1 with TRBJ2-2, with D perhaps matching TRBD1 (6 bases). The CDR3 has 15 amino acids. V lost 1 base and J lost 3, with 12 bases in between. Germline assignment: CDR1 DFQATT and CDR2 SNEGSKA (reference sequence). CDR3 sequence reads: CSARVQGLDTGELFF. For the CDR3, the DNA is TGCAGTGCTAGAGTTCAGGGGTTGGACACCGGGGAGCTGTTTTTT.

The chain joins TRBV2 to TRBJ2-1; 9 positions agree with TRBD1. Germline CDR1 is SNHLY and CDR2 is FYNNEI. V was pared by 4 bases and J by 8 bases, with 6 bases of the junction left unmatched. The CDR3 totals 14 residues. The CDR3 coding sequence is TGTGCCAGCAGTGGACAGGGGGGTTTTTATGAGCAGTTCTTC. Its protein is CASSGQGGFYEQFF.

This clonotype was found many times. V is TRBV6-2 or TRBV6-3 and J is TRBJ2-1; D not certain. The CDR3 covers 13 residues. Germline V lookup: CDR1 MNHEY, CDR2 SVGEGT. V lost 5 bases, J lost 5 bases, and 10 bases lay in between. The CDR3 here is CASSHNENNEQFF. Written as DNA, the CDR3 is TGTGCCAGCAGTCACAACGAAAACAATGAGCAGTTCTTC.